The 18 T cell receptor beta chains below were found in one sample sequenced in a study of blood T cell repertoires in COVID-19 (dated by TCRdb to the early 2020s). Receptor libraries were prepared by the immunoSEQ multiplex PCR assay. TCRdb mirrors the immuneACCESS table, restricted to in-frame sequences. Some clones are absent from its copies; in checked studies, under half trace to an unresolved V gene, and the reason for the others is unknown. The sample contains around 480,000 clones, about 91% of them found a single time. The ten largest clones capture 10% to 15% of the sample. Sequenced material: peripheral blood. The receptors here all came from a woman aged 45-60 years with COVID-19, enrolled during active disease.

V gene TRBV5-6 combines with J gene TRBJ2-2; 10 bases line up with TRBD1. Germline lookup yields CDR1 SGHDT and CDR2 YYEEEE. The V and J ends lost 4 bases and 7 bases, in that order; junction bases with no gene match: 10. The CDR3 is made up of 16 amino acids. The CDR3 is CASSPGARDRGGELFF. CDR3 DNA: TGTGCCAGCAGCCCAGGCGCAAGGGACAGGGGCGGGGAGCTGTTTTTT. Looking up the rest from reference TRBV5-6 and TRBJ2-2 gives the full variable domain: DAGVTQSPTHLIKTRGQQVTLRCSPKSGHDTVSWYQQALGQGPQFIFQYYEEEERQRGNFPDRFSGHQFPNYSSELNVNALLLGDSALYLCASSPGARDRGGELFFGEGSRLTVL.

This clone has only one observation. The J gene is TRBJ2-7, the V gene TRBV9; 7 nucleotides agree with TRBD1. Trimming removed 3 bases from V and 5 bases from J; junction bases left unmatched: 2. The germline V gene encodes CDR1 SGDLS and CDR2 YYNGEE. This CDR3 region has 12 residues. In DNA, the CDR3 is TGTGCCAGCAGCGAGACAGGGAACGAGCAGTACTTC. It is translated as CASSETGNEQYF. The full variable domain, completed using reference TRBV9 and TRBJ2-7, is DSGVTQTPKHLITATGQRVTLRCSPRSGDLSVYWYQQSLDQGLQFLIQYYNGEERAKGNILERFSAQQFPDLHSELNLSSLELGDSALYFCASSETGNEQYFGPGTRLTVT.

The rearrangement links TRBV7-2 to TRBJ2-7; D remains ambiguous. V was cut by 0 bases and J by 6 bases, with 12 bases left in between. Germline assignment: CDR1 SGHTA and CDR2 FQGNSA. This CDR3 has 14 amino acids. The CDR3 DNA reads as TGTGCCAGCAGCTTAGCAGGAGCCGGTGTCGAGCAGTACTTC. Translated: CASSLAGAGVEQYF.

The CDR3: CASSYIAAADNEQFF. The DNA for the CDR3 is TGTGCCAGCAGTTACATCGCGGCAGCCGACAATGAGCAGTTCTTC. The chain recombines TRBV6-5 with TRBJ2-1; D remains unclear. CDR3 length equals 15 residues. Trimming took 2 bases from V and 5 from J, leaving 13 bases between them. In germline, CDR1 is MNHEY, CDR2 SVGAGI.

This chain's CDR3 is CASSLSGGSGNTIYF. The CDR3 DNA follows: TGTGCCAGCTCCCTGTCGGGGGGCTCTGGAAACACCATATATTTT. The V gene is TRBV18, the J gene TRBJ1-3; D may be TRBD1 (5 bases). V was pared by 6 bases and J by 0 bases, with 12 bases between. The germline V gene encodes CDR1 KGHSH and CDR2 LQKENI. This CDR3 is 15 amino acids long.

The chain couples TRBV10-1 to TRBJ2-1; D might be TRBD2 (6 bases). Germline values: CDR1 WNHNN, CDR2 SYGVQD (reference sequence). Trimming pared 5 bases from V and 8 bases from J, leaving 7 bases between. This CDR3 region has 11 residues. CDR3 in amino acids: CASSRRDEQFF. DNA for the CDR3: TGCGCCAGCAGTCGGAGGGATGAGCAGTTCTTC.

This clone was observed a handful of times. The chain employs TRBV6-1 and TRBJ1-5, with D possibly matching TRBD1 (5 bases). Between the trimmed V and J ends, which lost 2 bases and 7 bases, there was a span of 21 bases. The length of the CDR3 is 17 residues. CDR1 is MNHNS and CDR2 is SASEGT in the germline V gene. The CDR3 loop reads CASSEHLVVRAQQPQHF. The CDR3 DNA follows: TGTGCCAGCAGTGAACACTTAGTGGTCAGGGCCCAACAGCCCCAGCATTTT.

This chain links TRBV3-1 (or the pseudogene TRBV3-2) with TRBJ1-2; D not resolved. With 1 base removed from V and 8 bases from J, the gap between germline ends came to 20 bases. The CDR3 runs to 16 residues. Germline V gene sequence: CDR1 LGHDT, CDR2 YNNKEL (reference sequence). The CDR3 loop is CASSQGRDFSLGGYTF. The DNA for the CDR3 is TGTGCCAGCAGCCAAGGGCGGGATTTCAGCCTTGGGGGCTACACCTTC.

As DNA, the CDR3 is TGTGCCAGCTCACCCCGGGGGGAGCAAGAGACCCAGTACTTC. This sequence encodes CASSPRGEQETQYF. This sequence joins TRBV18 and TRBJ2-5, with 7 bases identical to TRBD2. Germline V gives CDR1 KGHSH, CDR2 LQKENI. V was clipped by 3 bases and J by 2 bases; unmatched bases: 3. CDR3 size: 14 residues.

CDR3 amino acids: CASSELGANVLTF. The CDR3, as DNA: TGTGCCAGCAGTGAACTTGGGGCCAACGTCCTGACTTTC. The chain combines TRBV2 with TRBJ2-6; D unclear. Germline CDR1 and CDR2: SNHLY and FYNNEI. The CDR3 spans 13 residues. V was shortened by 2 bases and J by 3 bases, with 2 bases between the two germline ends.

In this sample, this clone turned up a few times. The chain recombines TRBV4-1 with TRBJ1-3; 7 bases align to TRBD1. This CDR3 is built from 16 residues. Germline loops: CDR1 MGHRA, CDR2 YSYEKL. V lost 1 base and J lost 2; bases outside the gene matches: 5. For the CDR3, the DNA is TGCGCCAGCAGCCAAGGTGACAGGGCTACTGGAAACACCATATATTTT. Translating it yields CASSQGDRATGNTIYF.

This clone was recorded a few times. J is TRBJ2-3 and V is TRBV24-1; 8 bases are a match to TRBD1. The germline gives CDR1 KGHDR, CDR2 SFDVKD. The CDR3 totals 14 residues. The V segment lost 9 bases and the J segment 3 bases; nucleotides outside the gene matches: 7. CDR3 sequence: CATSGGWGTDTQYF. DNA for the CDR3: TGTGCCACCTCAGGGGGCTGGGGTACAGATACGCAGTATTTT.

The chain has TRBV5-8 and TRBJ2-2; D not certain. The V end lost 4 bases, the J end lost 5 bases, and 15 bases lay between the germline ends. The CDR3 runs to 15 residues. Germline V gene lookup returns CDR1 SGHTS and CDR2 YDEGEE. The CDR3 DNA reads TGTGCCAGCAGCCCAACCTTCTCCAGGACCGGGGAGCTGTTTTTT. Protein sequence: CASSPTFSRTGELFF.

The rearrangement links TRBV29-1 to TRBJ2-3; D might be TRBD2 (6 bases). Germline V gene sequence: CDR1 SQVTM, CDR2 ANQGSEA. The CDR3 extends over 14 amino acids. The ends were cut back, 1 base at V and 2 bases at J, with 10 bases in the middle. The CDR3 region has the DNA TGCAGCGTTGAAGGAGAGCGGGCCACAGATACGCAGTATTTT. Translation: CSVEGERATDTQYF.

CDR3 DNA sequence: TGTGCCAGCAGCCCGTGGGCAGGTGACGGGAACACTGAAGCTTTCTTT. The encoded protein is CASSPWAGDGNTEAFF. V usage is TRBV5-6 and J usage is TRBJ1-1; D unresolved. In germline, CDR1 is SGHDT, CDR2 YYEEEE. The CDR3 extends over 16 amino acids. V lost 4 bases, J lost 1 base, and 17 bases lay in between.

The J gene is TRBJ2-3, the V gene TRBV5-4, with a tentative D call TRBD1 (6 bases). This CDR3 is 13 amino acids long. V was shortened by 2 bases and J by 5 bases, with 9 bases between the two germline ends. Germline V lookup: CDR1 SGHNT, CDR2 YYREEE (reference sequence). The CDR3 DNA is TGTGCCAGCAGCTTCGCAGGGGAAGATACGCAGTATTTT. Translating gives CASSFAGEDTQYF. Supplemented by reference TRBV5-4 and TRBJ2-3, the full variable domain reads ETGVTQSPTHLIKTRGQQVTLRCSSQSGHNTVSWYQQALGQGPQFIFQYYREEENGRGNFPPRFSGLQFPNYSSELNVNALELDDSALYLCASSFAGEDTQYFGPGTRLTVL.

The genes are TRBV19 and TRBJ2-3; D unclear. Trimming pared 3 bases from V and 2 bases from J, leaving 9 bases between. From germline, CDR1 is LNHDA and CDR2 SQIVND (reference sequence). The CDR3 has 14 residues. The CDR3 loop reads CASSIGAYTDTQYF. The CDR3 nucleotides read TGTGCCAGTAGTATCGGAGCTTACACAGATACGCAGTATTTT.

The chain couples TRBV19 to TRBJ1-6; a possible D gene is TRBD1 (5 bases). The CDR3 totals 16 residues. Germline assignment: CDR1 LNHDA and CDR2 SQIVND (reference sequence). With 5 bases removed from V and 0 bases from J, the gap between germline ends came to 11 bases. In DNA form, the CDR3 reads TGTGCCAGTAGTCCTCTCCAGGGCTCCTATAATTCACCCCTCCACTTT. As protein: CASSPLQGSYNSPLHF.